The 17 T cell receptor beta chains below come from one sample, sequenced in a study of cytomegalovirus exposure and HLA in healthy donors. PCR involved 60 Vbeta and 13 Jbeta primers. Measured with immunoSEQ multiplex PCR; TCRdb has only the in-frame clones, and not every one. The sample has over 150,000 clones, roughly 79% seen once. The sequenced material came from PBMCs. The receptors come from a man aged 18 to 30 in good health and CMV-seronegative.

The V and J genes are TRBV7-9 and TRBJ1-6; 8 nucleotides match TRBD1. This CDR3 comprises 15 residues. Germline loops: CDR1 SEHNR, CDR2 FQNEAQ (reference sequence). V trimming: 3 bases; J trimming: 8 bases; junction bases outside the gene matches: 6. The CDR3 loop is CASSLVTGGDSPLHF. CDR3 in DNA: TGTGCCAGCAGCTTGGTTACAGGGGGGGATTCACCCCTCCACTTT.

The chain carries TRBV7-9 and TRBJ1-2; D possibly corresponds to TRBD1 (6 bases). Per germline, CDR1 SEHNR and CDR2 FQNEAQ (reference sequence). The CDR3 spans 14 residues. V lost 3 bases, J lost 4 bases, and 12 bases lay in between. The CDR3 reads CASSFQDRPYGYTF. CDR3 bases: TGTGCCAGCAGCTTTCAGGACAGACCCTATGGCTACACCTTC.

V gene TRBV11-2 combines with J gene TRBJ1-2, with D possibly being TRBD1 (6 bases). Looked up from germline, CDR1 is SGHAT and CDR2 is FQNNGV. V was clipped by 4 bases and J by 6 bases, with 18 bases between them. This CDR3 region has 15 residues. In DNA, the CDR3 is TGTGCCAGCAGCTCCTTGGGGGGGCGGACGGATGGCTACACCTTC. Protein product: CASSSLGGRTDGYTF.

Only a few counts were recorded for this clone. The CDR3 coding sequence is TGTGCCAGCAGTGAAGTTTGGGTCGGGGTGAGCTCCTACGAGCAGTACGTC. Translated, it gives CASSEVWVGVSSYEQYV. This chain uses TRBV6-1 with TRBJ2-7; possible D gene TRBD2, 5 bases. V was shortened by 1 base and J by 0 bases, with 16 bases between the two germline ends. The CDR3 consists of 17 residues. CDR1 is MNHNS, CDR2 SASEGT, per germline.

This clone was recorded once. This sequence joins TRBV28 and TRBJ1-2, with 12 positions matching TRBD1. Trimming removed 7 bases from V and 8 bases from J; junction bases left unmatched: 8. Germline V lookup: CDR1 MDHEN, CDR2 SYDVKM. This CDR3 is 14 amino acids long. CDR3 loop: CASIPGQGARGYTF. The CDR3 DNA reads TGTGCCAGCATCCCGGGACAGGGGGCACGGGGCTACACCTTC.

CDR3 residues: CASSGGQHQPQHF. The DNA for the CDR3 is TGTGCCAGCAGTGGAGGCCAGCATCAGCCCCAGCATTTT. The gene calls are TRBV6-4 and TRBJ1-5; D ambiguous. Trimming pared 4 bases from V and 5 bases from J, leaving 9 bases between. The CDR3 loop spans 13 amino acids. Germline-derived CDR1 and CDR2 are MRHNA and SNTAGT.

This clone came up once. V and J are TRBV18 and TRBJ1-2, with D maybe TRBD1 (5 bases). The germline V gene encodes CDR1 KGHSH and CDR2 LQKENI. The CDR3 has 14 residues. Trimming pared 3 bases from V and 3 bases from J, leaving 11 bases between. CDR3 sequence: CASSPTDKDYGYTF. DNA of the CDR3: TGTGCCAGCTCACCGACGGACAAAGACTATGGCTACACCTTC.

The J gene is TRBJ1-2, the V gene TRBV5-4, with D perhaps TRBD1 (6 bases). Looked up from germline, CDR1 is SGHNT and CDR2 is YYREEE (reference sequence). The CDR3 covers 13 residues. V lost 5 bases to trimming and J lost 2 bases, with 10 bases between them. CDR3 DNA: TGTGCCAGCAGTATTAGGGGGAACTATGGCTACACCTTC. Translating it yields CASSIRGNYGYTF.

J is TRBJ2-3 and V is TRBV25-1; the match to TRBD2 covers 8 bases. This CDR3 comprises 15 residues. The V gene end was trimmed by 5 bases and the J gene end by 3 bases; junction bases not matched to a gene: 7. Germline CDR1 reads MGHDK; CDR2 reads SYGVNS. Here the CDR3 reads CASSLLAGPTDTQYF. For the CDR3, the DNA is TGTGCCAGCAGTCTATTAGCGGGGCCTACAGATACGCAGTATTTT.

This chain links TRBV6-1 with TRBJ2-2, with D possibly being TRBD1 (6 bases). Germline loops: CDR1 MNHNS, CDR2 SASEGT. Trimming took off 6 bases at V and 1 base at J, with 9 bases between the two ends. CDR3 length: 14 residues. The CDR3 sequence: CASRLQGNTGELFF. The DNA of the CDR3 is TGTGCCAGCAGATTACAGGGGAACACCGGGGAGCTGTTTTTT.

The chain uses TRBV7-9 and TRBJ2-3; 8 nucleotides match TRBD1. The CDR3 contains 18 residues. V trimming: 4 bases; J trimming: 1 base; junction bases outside the gene matches: 13. Germline CDR1 is SEHNR and CDR2 is FQNEAQ (reference sequence). Written as DNA, the CDR3 is TGTGCCAGCAGCTCGGACAGGGACTTTCCTCTTGGCACAGATACGCAGTATTTT. This sequence encodes CASSSDRDFPLGTDTQYF.

The chain links TRBV5-1 to TRBJ2-4; a weak D match, TRBD2 (5 bases). V was cut by 1 base and J by 2 bases, with 13 bases left in between. This CDR3 comprises 16 residues. The germline V gene has CDR1 SGHRS and CDR2 YFSETQ. For the CDR3, the DNA is TGCGCCAGCAGCTTGCGTCCGGAGGAGACCAAAAACATTCAGTACTTC. Amino acids: CASSLRPEETKNIQYF.

This chain uses TRBV19 with TRBJ2-1, with D perhaps TRBD1 (6 bases). The ends were cut back, 6 bases at V and 3 bases at J, with 18 bases in the middle. The germline gives CDR1 LNHDA, CDR2 SQIVND (reference sequence). This CDR3 spans 16 amino acids. The CDR3 reads CASRQGGASSYNEQFF. Here the CDR3 DNA reads TGTGCCAGTAGACAGGGTGGGGCAAGCAGCTACAATGAGCAGTTCTTC.

This clone was detected only a few times. V gene TRBV27 combines with J gene TRBJ1-4, with 9 nucleotides matching TRBD1. This CDR3 is built from 15 residues. V trimming: 7 bases; J trimming: 6 bases; junction bases outside the gene matches: 9. Germline V gene lookup returns CDR1 MNHEY and CDR2 SMNVEV (reference sequence). CDR3 coding DNA: TGTGCCAGCAAACCCACAGGGGGCTACCATGAAAAACTGTTTTTT. Translating it yields CASKPTGGYHEKLFF.

The V gene is TRBV7-6, the J gene TRBJ1-3; 8 bases fit TRBD1. The CDR3 covers 17 residues. Germline values: CDR1 SGHVS, CDR2 FNYEAQ. V dropped 5 bases and J dropped 0; count of bases not matched to a gene: 9. The chain's CDR3 is CASSLRTGSLSGNTIYF. The CDR3, as DNA: TGTGCCAGCAGCCTCCGGACAGGGTCTCTCTCTGGAAACACCATATATTTT.

This clone was counted once. The chain is built from TRBV2 and TRBJ1-3; D is unclear. This CDR3 is 12 amino acids long. Germline loops: CDR1 SNHLY, CDR2 FYNNEI. V was trimmed by 6 bases and J by 6 bases, leaving 9 bases between them. For the CDR3, the DNA is TGTGCCAGCAGGGCGGGAGTAAACACCATATATTTT. This codes for CASRAGVNTIYF.

This clone came up once. The chain combines TRBV5-3 with TRBJ1-5; no firm D call. TRBV5-3 falls under the ORF class, with uncertain function. The CDR3 runs 14 residues. V was trimmed by 0 bases and J by 0 bases, leaving 4 bases between them. The CDR3 sequence is CARSLAYSNQPQHF. The CDR3 DNA reads TGTGCCAGAAGCTTGGCTTATAGCAATCAGCCCCAGCATTTT.